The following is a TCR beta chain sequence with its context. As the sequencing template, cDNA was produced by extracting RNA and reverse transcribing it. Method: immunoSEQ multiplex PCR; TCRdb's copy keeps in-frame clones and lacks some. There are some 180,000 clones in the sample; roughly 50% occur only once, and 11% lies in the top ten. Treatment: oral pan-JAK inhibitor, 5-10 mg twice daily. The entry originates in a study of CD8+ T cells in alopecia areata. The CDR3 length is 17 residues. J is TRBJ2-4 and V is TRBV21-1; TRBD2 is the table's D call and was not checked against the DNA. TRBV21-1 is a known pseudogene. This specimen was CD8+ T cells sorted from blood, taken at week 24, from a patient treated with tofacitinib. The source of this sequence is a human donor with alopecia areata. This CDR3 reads CASSKGRKRGAKNIQYF. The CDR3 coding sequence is TGTGCCAGCAGCAAAGGGCGAAAGCGGGGGGCCAAAAACATTCAGTACTTC.